The entry below gives a single TCR beta chain sequence along with its context. Its antigen is still unknown. The CDR3 regions of TCR beta were amplified from RNA transcripts. Initially, a first-round RT-PCR of the TCR CDR3 employed the HTBI primer set. Using its own MiXCR run on the multiplex PCR reads, TCRdb lists one record per CDR3 protein. Altogether approximately 380,000 distinct CDR3 sequences are present, around an eighth being singletons, with the ten largest covering over 25%. Uncontrolled infection, other autoimmune disease, pregnancy or lactation led to exclusion. Clinical symptoms, serum thyroxine, TRAb, thyroid ultrasound and orbital computed tomography informed diagnoses. CDR1 is MGHRA, CDR2 YSYEKL, per germline. The V gene lost 0 bases and the J gene lost 3 bases, with 12 bases spanning the gap. The CDR3 is 16 residues long. The data derive from a study of T cells in Graves' hyperthyroidism and ophthalmopathy. On the study more broadly: Peripheral blood was obtained at initial diagnosis, preceding any treatment. Study outcomes and limitations: Researchers found most expanded thyroid clonotypes above 0.001 in blood as well.

This TCR came from a man aged 45-60 years with Graves' ophthalmopathy. Sequenced sample: blood. The gene calls are TRBV4-1 and TRBJ2-1; D is possibly TRBD1 (5 bases). CDR3 in amino acids: CASSQDRLGDYNEQFF. The DNA of the CDR3 is TGCGCCAGCAGCCAAGATCGGCTAGGGGACTACAATGAGCAGTTCTTC.